These 18 T cell receptor beta chains share one sample of origin, sequenced in a study of T cells in Graves' hyperthyroidism and ophthalmopathy. The source material, RNA transcripts, was used to amplify TCR beta CDR3 regions. RT-PCR in the first round (using the HTBI primer set) targeted the TCR CDR3. TCRdb ran MiXCR on the multiplex PCR reads and lists one entry per CDR3 protein. The data contain 400,000 to 500,000 distinct CDR3 sequences, roughly 13% of them seen just once; the ten biggest clones take up 4% to 6.5%. Source material: blood. The receptors were gathered from a woman aged 18 to 35 with Graves' hyperthyroidism.

The chain combines TRBV4-1 with TRBJ1-5; D is unclear. Trimming stripped 0 bases from V and 4 bases from J, with 7 bases between. CDR1 MGHRA and CDR2 YSYEKL come from the germline V gene. The CDR3 runs to 14 residues. The DNA for the CDR3 is TGCGCCAGCAGCCAAGAGCCGCCTAATCAGCCCCAGCATTTT. It specifies CASSQEPPNQPQHF.

This clonotype was seen only a few times. The chain uses TRBV10-1 and TRBJ2-7; D call uncertain. Trimming shortened V by 0 bases and J by 5 bases, and 17 bases separated the two germline ends. The CDR3 extends over 16 amino acids. CDR1 and CDR2 from the germline V gene are WNHNN and SYGVQD (reference sequence). CDR3 bases: TGCGCCAGCAGTGAGTCGGAACGGGTCCCGACGCACGAGCAGTACTTC. Translation: CASSESERVPTHEQYF.

This clonotype was detected many times. This sequence joins TRBV28 and TRBJ2-3; 9 bases are a match to TRBD1. Germline V gene sequence: CDR1 MDHEN, CDR2 SYDVKM. The CDR3 extends over 15 amino acids. V was pared by 5 bases and J by 5 bases, with 8 bases of the junction left unmatched. The CDR3 nucleotides read TGTGCCAGCAGTCCCGGGACAGGGAGGCTAGATACGCAGTATTTT. Residues: CASSPGTGRLDTQYF.

This clonotype was counted at least ten times. The CDR3 end shows no conserved phenylalanine or tryptophan, and so a read error is likely. This chain connects TRBV12-3 or TRBV12-4 to TRBJ1-1, with D uncertain. This CDR3 is built from 13 residues. V was pared by 2 bases and J by 6 bases, with 10 bases between. In DNA form, the CDR3 reads TGTGCCAGCAGTTTAATGCGACCGGCTGAAGCTTTCCTT. Its protein is CASSLMRPAEAFL.

At least ten counts were recorded for this clonotype. The chain combines TRBV6-5 with TRBJ1-2; D remains unclear. V was cut by 2 bases and J by 0 bases, with 1 base left in between. The CDR3 spans 12 residues. Germline assignment: CDR1 MNHEY and CDR2 SVGAGI. The CDR3 reads CASSYTNYGYTF. The DNA of the CDR3 is TGTGCCAGCAGTTACACTAACTATGGCTACACCTTC.

This clonotype was recorded at least ten times. J is TRBJ2-5 and V is TRBV5-6, with no clear D. Germline V CDR1 and CDR2: SGHDT, YYEEEE. The V end was cut by 0 bases, the J end by 2 bases, with 5 bases between. The CDR3 covers 13 residues. This CDR3 reads CASSLVIQETQYF. CDR3 DNA sequence: TGTGCCAGCAGCTTGGTAATACAAGAGACCCAGTACTTC.

This clonotype was observed a few times. The V and J genes are TRBV7-2 and TRBJ1-1; 7 bases map to TRBD1. The V segment lost 1 base and the J segment 1 base; nucleotides outside the gene matches: 6. Germline V gene sequence: CDR1 SGHTA, CDR2 FQGNSA. This CDR3 spans 16 amino acids. The DNA of the CDR3 is TGTGCCAGCAGCTTAGACACAGGGGCCCGGAACACTGAAGCTTTCTTT. It is translated as CASSLDTGARNTEAFF.

This clonotype was observed many times. CDR3 nucleotides: TGCAGTGCTGCGATCATAGCAAGCTACGAGCAGTACTTC. Its protein product is CSAAIIASYEQYF. The rearrangement links TRBV20-1 to TRBJ2-7; D remains ambiguous. The CDR3 length is 13 residues. The ends were cut back, 5 bases at V and 3 bases at J, with 14 bases in the middle. Germline values: CDR1 DFQATT, CDR2 SNEGSKA (reference sequence).

The genes are TRBV6-2 or TRBV6-3 and TRBJ2-2; a possible D gene is TRBD2 (6 bases). The CDR3 spans 16 residues. The germline gives CDR1 MNHEY, CDR2 SVGEGT. V was cut by 6 bases and J by 0 bases, with 14 bases left in between. The CDR3 nucleotides read TGTGCCAGCAGACTACGACCGGGAGCGAACACCGGGGAGCTGTTTTTT. Protein sequence: CASRLRPGANTGELFF.

This clonotype was recorded a few times. The V and J genes are TRBV5-6 and TRBJ1-5, with D tentatively TRBD1 (6 bases). The CDR3 totals 14 residues. Trimming shortened V by 8 bases and J by 3 bases, and 15 bases separated the two germline ends. Germline V gene data show CDR1 as SGHDT and CDR2 as YYEEEE. CDR3 loop: CASSMGGHNQPQHF. The CDR3 DNA is TGTGCCAGTAGTATGGGGGGCCACAATCAGCCCCAGCATTTT.

The table lists this clonotype with many counts. The chain links TRBV2 to TRBJ1-3, with D possibly being TRBD1 (5 bases). Trimming pared 8 bases from V and 1 base from J, leaving 9 bases between. Looked up from germline, CDR1 is SNHLY and CDR2 is FYNNEI. The CDR3 spans 13 residues. CDR3 residues: CASFSGSGNTIYF. Written as DNA, the CDR3 is TGTGCCAGCTTCTCAGGGTCTGGAAACACCATATATTTT.

This clonotype has a count of ten or more. J is TRBJ1-2 and V is TRBV12-3 or TRBV12-4; D gene unclear. The CDR3 is 14 amino acids. Trimming stripped 5 bases from V and 8 bases from J, with 18 bases between. CDR3 coding DNA: TGTGCCAGCAGTCTTTCTATCGAAGGGTTCGGCTACACCTTC. It specifies CASSLSIEGFGYTF.

This clonotype has at least ten counts. The rearrangement joins TRBV11-2 to TRBJ2-2; 10 nucleotides agree with TRBD1. From germline, CDR1 is SGHAT and CDR2 FQNNGV. This CDR3 is built from 17 residues. V trimming: 5 bases; J trimming: 3 bases; junction bases outside the gene matches: 9. For the CDR3, the DNA is TGTGCCAGCAGCCGTCAACGGGACAGGGGTTACACCGGGGAGCTGTTTTTT. It is translated as CASSRQRDRGYTGELFF.

This sequence joins TRBV20-1 and TRBJ2-2; TRBD2 matches at 10 bases. This CDR3 is 14 amino acids long. The J segment lost 4 bases and the V segment lost 5 bases, leaving 4 bases of the junction unmatched. The V gene's germline CDR1 is DFQATT and CDR2 SNEGSKA (reference sequence). This CDR3 is CSALSGRATGELFF. As DNA, the CDR3 is TGCAGTGCTCTAAGCGGGAGGGCCACCGGGGAGCTGTTTTTT.

This clonotype showed up many times. The chain uses TRBV15 and TRBJ2-5; 8 positions agree with TRBD1. This CDR3 contains 15 residues. J was trimmed by 3 bases and V by 1 base; bases with no gene match: 4. In germline, CDR1 is LNHNV, CDR2 YYDKDF (reference sequence). This CDR3 is CATSRVADREETQYF. The CDR3 DNA sequence: TGTGCCACCAGCAGAGTCGCGGACAGGGAAGAGACCCAGTACTTC. Combining the CDR3 with reference TRBV15 and TRBJ2-5 gives the whole variable domain DAMVIQNPRYQVTQFGKPVTLSCSQTLNHNVMYWYQQKSSQAPKLLFHYYDKDFNNEADTPDNFQSRRPNTSFCFLDIRSPGLGDTAMYLCATSRVADREETQYFGPGTRLLVL.

There are many counts of this clonotype. The rearrangement uses TRBV11-2 and TRBJ1-4; 7 nucleotides match TRBD1. V trimming: 5 bases; J trimming: 0 bases; junction bases outside the gene matches: 6. The germline gives CDR1 SGHAT, CDR2 FQNNGV. The CDR3 is 16 amino acids. The CDR3 here is CASSRTGAATNEKLFF. The CDR3 bases are TGTGCCAGCAGCCGAACAGGGGCGGCAACTAATGAAAAACTGTTTTTT.

This clonotype was recorded at least ten times. The rearrangement joins TRBV3-1 to TRBJ2-5, with 10 positions matching TRBD2. J was trimmed by 4 bases and V by 3 bases; bases with no gene match: 8. In germline, CDR1 is LGHDT, CDR2 YNNKEL (reference sequence). The CDR3 has 16 amino acids. The CDR3: CASSQDLAGVGETQYF. The CDR3 DNA follows: TGTGCCAGCAGCCAGGATCTAGCGGGAGTTGGAGAGACCCAGTACTTC.

This sequence joins TRBV6-2 or TRBV6-3 and TRBJ2-2; D possibly corresponds to TRBD2 (6 bases). Trimming shortened V by 11 bases and J by 6 bases, and 16 bases separated the two germline ends. Germline V gene sequence: CDR1 MNHEY, CDR2 SVGEGT. CDR3 length: 13 residues. CDR3 DNA sequence: TGTGCCGGGGGGTCGGGTACGGCCGGGGAGCTGTTTTTT. It specifies CAGGSGTAGELFF.